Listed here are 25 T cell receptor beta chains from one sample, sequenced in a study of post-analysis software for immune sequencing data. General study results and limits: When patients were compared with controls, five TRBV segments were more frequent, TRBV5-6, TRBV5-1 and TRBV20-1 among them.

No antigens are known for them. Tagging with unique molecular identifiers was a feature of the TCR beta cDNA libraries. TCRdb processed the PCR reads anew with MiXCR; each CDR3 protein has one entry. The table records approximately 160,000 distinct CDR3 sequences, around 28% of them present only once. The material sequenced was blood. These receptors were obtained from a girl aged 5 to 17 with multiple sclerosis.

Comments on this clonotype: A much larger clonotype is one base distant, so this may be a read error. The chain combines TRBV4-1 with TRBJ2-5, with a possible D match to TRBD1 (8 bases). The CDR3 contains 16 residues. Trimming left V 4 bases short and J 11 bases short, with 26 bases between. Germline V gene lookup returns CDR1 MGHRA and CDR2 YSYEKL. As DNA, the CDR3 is TGCGCCAGCAGCCTTGACTGGACAGGGACTAACAATGAGCAGTACTTC. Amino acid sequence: CASSLDWTGTNNEQYF.

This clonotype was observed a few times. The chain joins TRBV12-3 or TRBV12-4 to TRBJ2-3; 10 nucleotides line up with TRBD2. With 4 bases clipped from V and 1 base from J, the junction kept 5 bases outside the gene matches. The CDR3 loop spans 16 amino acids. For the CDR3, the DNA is TGTGCCAGCAGTTACTCGAGCGGGAGGGGCACAGATACGCAGTATTTT. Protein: CASSYSSGRGTDTQYF.

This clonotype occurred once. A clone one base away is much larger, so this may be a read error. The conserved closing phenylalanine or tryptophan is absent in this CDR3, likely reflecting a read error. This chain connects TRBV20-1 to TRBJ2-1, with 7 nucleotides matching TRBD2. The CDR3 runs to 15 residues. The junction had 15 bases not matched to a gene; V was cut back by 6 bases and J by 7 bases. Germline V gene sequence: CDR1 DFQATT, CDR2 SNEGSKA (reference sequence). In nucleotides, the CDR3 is TGCAGTGCGAAAGCCTTATTGTTGGGAGGGAATGAGCAGTTCTAC. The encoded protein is CSAKALLLGGNEQFY.

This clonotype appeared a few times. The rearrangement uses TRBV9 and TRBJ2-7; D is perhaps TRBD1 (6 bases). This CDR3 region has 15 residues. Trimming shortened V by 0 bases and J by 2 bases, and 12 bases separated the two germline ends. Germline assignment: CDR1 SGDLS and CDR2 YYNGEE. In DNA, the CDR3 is TGTGCCAGCAGCGTAGATGGGGGCTCGGCCTACGAGCAGTACTTC. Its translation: CASSVDGGSAYEQYF. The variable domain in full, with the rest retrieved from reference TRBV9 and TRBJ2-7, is DSGVTQTPKHLITATGQRVTLRCSPRSGDLSVYWYQQSLDQGLQFLIQYYNGEERAKGNILERFSAQQFPDLHSELNLSSLELGDSALYFCASSVDGGSAYEQYFGPGTRLTVT.

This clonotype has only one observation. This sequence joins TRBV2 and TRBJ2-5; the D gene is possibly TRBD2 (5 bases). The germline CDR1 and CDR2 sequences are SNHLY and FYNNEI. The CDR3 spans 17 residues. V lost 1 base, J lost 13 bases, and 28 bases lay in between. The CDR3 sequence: CASSEGLSGDSSYEWYF. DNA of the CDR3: TGTGCCAGCAGTGAAGGGTTGAGCGGTGATTCCTCCTACGAGTGGTACTTC.

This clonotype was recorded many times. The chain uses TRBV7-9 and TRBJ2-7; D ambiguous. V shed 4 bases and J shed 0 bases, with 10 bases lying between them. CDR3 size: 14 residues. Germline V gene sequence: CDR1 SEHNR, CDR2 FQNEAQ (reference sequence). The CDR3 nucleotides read TGTGCCAGCAGCTCCCCGGTCACCTCCTACGAGCAGTACTTC. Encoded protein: CASSSPVTSYEQYF.

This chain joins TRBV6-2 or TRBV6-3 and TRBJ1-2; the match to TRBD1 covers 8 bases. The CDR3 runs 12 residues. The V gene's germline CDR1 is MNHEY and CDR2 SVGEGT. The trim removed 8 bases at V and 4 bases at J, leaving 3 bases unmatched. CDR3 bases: TGTGCCAGCTCAGGGGGCGGCTATGGCTACACCTTC. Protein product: CASSGGGYGYTF.

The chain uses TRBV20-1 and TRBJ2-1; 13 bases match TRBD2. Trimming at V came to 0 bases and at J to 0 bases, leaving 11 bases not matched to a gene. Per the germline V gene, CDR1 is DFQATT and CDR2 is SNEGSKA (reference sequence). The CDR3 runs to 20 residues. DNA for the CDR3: TGCAGTGCTAGAGAGGGGTTTCCGGGACTAGCGGGATTCTCCTACAATGAGCAGTTCTTC. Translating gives CSAREGFPGLAGFSYNEQFF.

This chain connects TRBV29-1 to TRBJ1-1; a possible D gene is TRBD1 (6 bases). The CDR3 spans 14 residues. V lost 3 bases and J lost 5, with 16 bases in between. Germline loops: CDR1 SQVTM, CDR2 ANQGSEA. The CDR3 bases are TGCAGCGTTGACGGGGGGGGCGGAGGAACTGAAGCTTTCTTT. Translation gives CSVDGGGGGTEAFF.

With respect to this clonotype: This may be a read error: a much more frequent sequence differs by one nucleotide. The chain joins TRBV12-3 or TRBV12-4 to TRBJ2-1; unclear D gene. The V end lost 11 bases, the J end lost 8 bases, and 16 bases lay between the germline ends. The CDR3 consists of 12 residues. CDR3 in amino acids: CAPQSDGDEQFF. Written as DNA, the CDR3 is TGTGCCCCCCAATCGGATGGGGATGAGCAGTTCTTC.

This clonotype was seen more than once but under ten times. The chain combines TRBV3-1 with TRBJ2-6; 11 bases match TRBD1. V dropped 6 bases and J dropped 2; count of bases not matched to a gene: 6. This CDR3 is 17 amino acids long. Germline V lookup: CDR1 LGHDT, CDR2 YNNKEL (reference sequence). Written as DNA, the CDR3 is TGTGCCAGCAGTATCCAGGACAGGGGGCCTGGGGCCAACGTCCTGACTTTC. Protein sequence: CASSIQDRGPGANVLTF.

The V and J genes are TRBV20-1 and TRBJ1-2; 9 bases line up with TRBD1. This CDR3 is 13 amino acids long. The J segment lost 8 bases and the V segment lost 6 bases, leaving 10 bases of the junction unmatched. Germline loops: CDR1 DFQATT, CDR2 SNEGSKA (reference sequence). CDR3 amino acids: CSAILQGAGGYTF. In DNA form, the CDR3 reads TGCAGTGCAATCCTACAGGGGGCGGGAGGCTACACCTTC.

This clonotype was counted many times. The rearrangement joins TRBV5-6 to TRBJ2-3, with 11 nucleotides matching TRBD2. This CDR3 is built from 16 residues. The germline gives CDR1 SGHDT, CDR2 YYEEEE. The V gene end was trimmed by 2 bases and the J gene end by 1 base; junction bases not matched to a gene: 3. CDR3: CASSLPGLAGTDTQYF. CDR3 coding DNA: TGTGCCAGCAGCTTACCGGGACTAGCGGGCACAGATACGCAGTATTTT.

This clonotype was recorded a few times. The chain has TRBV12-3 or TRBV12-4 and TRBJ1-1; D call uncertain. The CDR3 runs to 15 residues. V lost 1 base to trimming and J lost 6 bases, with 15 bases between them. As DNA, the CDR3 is TGTGCCAGCAGTTTAGAGGCGGGAGGGATACCTGAAGCTTTCTTT. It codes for CASSLEAGGIPEAFF.

The CDR3 spells CASSFGGRAEEDEQFF. The CDR3 DNA is TGCGCCAGCAGCTTCGGCGGGAGGGCCGAGGAGGATGAGCAGTTCTTC. This chain links TRBV5-1 with TRBJ2-1; 9 bases fit TRBD2. Germline-derived CDR1 and CDR2 are SGHRS and YFSETQ. This CDR3 has 16 amino acids. The V gene end was trimmed by 2 bases and the J gene end by 8 bases; junction bases not matched to a gene: 11.

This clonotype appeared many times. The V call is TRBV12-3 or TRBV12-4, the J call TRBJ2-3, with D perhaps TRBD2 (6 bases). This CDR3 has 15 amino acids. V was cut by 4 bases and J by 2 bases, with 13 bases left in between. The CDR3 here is CASSSFSGATDTQYF. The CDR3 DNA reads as TGTGCCAGCAGTTCCTTTAGCGGAGCCACAGATACGCAGTATTTT.

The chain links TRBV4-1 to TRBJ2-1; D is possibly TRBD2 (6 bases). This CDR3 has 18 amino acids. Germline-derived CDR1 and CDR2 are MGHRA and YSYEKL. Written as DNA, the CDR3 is TGCGCGGTTGACGCAGCCCGGAGCGACGGGAGCTCCTACAATGAGCAGTTCTTC. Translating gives CAVDAARSDGSSYNEQFF.

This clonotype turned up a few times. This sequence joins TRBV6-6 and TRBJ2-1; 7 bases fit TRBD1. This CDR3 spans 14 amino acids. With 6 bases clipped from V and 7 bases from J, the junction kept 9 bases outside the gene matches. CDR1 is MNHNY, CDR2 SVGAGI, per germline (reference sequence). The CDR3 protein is CASSLETQGNEQFF. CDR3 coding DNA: TGTGCCAGCAGCCTAGAGACACAGGGGAATGAGCAGTTCTTC.

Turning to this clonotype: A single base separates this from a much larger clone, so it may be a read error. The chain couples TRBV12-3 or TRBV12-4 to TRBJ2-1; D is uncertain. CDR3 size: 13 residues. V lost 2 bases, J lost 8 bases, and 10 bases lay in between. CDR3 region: CASSLRGCDEQFF. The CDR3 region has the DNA TGTGCCAGCAGTTTACGTGGATGCGATGAGCAGTTCTTC.

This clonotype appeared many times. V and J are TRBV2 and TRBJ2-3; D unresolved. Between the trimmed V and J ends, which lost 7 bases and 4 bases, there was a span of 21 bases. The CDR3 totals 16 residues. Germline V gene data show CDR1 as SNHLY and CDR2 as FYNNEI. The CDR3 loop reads CASTLIDGFLADTQYF. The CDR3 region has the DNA TGTGCCAGCACCCTGATAGACGGCTTCCTCGCAGATACGCAGTATTTT.

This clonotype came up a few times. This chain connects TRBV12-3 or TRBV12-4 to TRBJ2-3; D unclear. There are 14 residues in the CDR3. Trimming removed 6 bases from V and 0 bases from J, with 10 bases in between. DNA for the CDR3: TGTGCCAGCAGCCAAGGATCGAGCACAGATACGCAGTATTTT. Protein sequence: CASSQGSSTDTQYF.

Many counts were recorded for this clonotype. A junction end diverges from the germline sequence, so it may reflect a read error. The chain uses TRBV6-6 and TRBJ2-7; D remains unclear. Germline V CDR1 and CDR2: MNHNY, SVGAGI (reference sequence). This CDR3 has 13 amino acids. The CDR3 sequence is CASSDSDSYEQYF. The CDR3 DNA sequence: TGTGCCAGCAGTGACTCCGACTCCTACGAGCAGTACTTC.

The CDR3 DNA follows: TGTGCCAGCAGCTCGCCCAGGTACCAAGAGACCCAGTACTTC. This gives the protein CASSSPRYQETQYF. The rearrangement uses TRBV7-9 and TRBJ2-5; D remains ambiguous. V gave up 4 bases and J gave up 0 bases, with 9 bases separating them. Per germline, CDR1 SEHNR and CDR2 FQNEAQ (reference sequence). The CDR3 contains 14 residues.

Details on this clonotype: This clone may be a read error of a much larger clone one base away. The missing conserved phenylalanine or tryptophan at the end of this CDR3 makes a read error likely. Here the CDR3 reads CASSLDRTGTSGREVETQYV. The CDR3 bases are TGTGCCAGCAGCTTAGATCGGACCGGGACTAGCGGGAGAGAGGTGGAGACCCAGTACGTC. V is TRBV11-2 and J is TRBJ2-5, with 14 bases lining up with TRBD2. J was trimmed by 5 bases and V by 0 bases; bases with no gene match: 14. In germline, CDR1 is SGHAT, CDR2 FQNNGV. The CDR3 is 20 residues long.

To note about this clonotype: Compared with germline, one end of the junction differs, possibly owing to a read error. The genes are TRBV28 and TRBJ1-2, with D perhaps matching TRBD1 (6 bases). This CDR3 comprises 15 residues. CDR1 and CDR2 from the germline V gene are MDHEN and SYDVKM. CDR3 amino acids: CASGGPGFFNYSYTF. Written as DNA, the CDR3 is TGTGCCAGTGGGGGGCCGGGGTTTTTCAACTATAGCTACACCTTC.